This TCR beta chain was sequenced during a study of blood T cell repertoires in COVID-19. Method: immunoSEQ multiplex PCR; TCRdb's copy keeps in-frame clones and lacks some. The sample yields some 210,000 clones, 84% seen once. The germline gives CDR1 SGHDT, CDR2 YYEEEE. Trimming cost V 2 bases and J 10 bases; bases outside gene matches: 6. The CDR3 loop spans 14 amino acids. The rearrangement links TRBV5-6 to TRBJ1-6; 7 nucleotides match TRBD1. The receptor's source is a woman in her forties or fifties with active or convalescent COVID-19. Sequenced: peripheral blood. The CDR3 DNA sequence: TGTGCCAGCAGCTTCGGGGGACAGTGGTCACCCCTCCACTTT. It is translated as CASSFGGQWSPLHF.